Listed below are T cell receptor beta chains from one sample, sequenced in a study of chemoradiotherapy in HPV16-positive cancers. Profiled with immunoSEQ multiplex PCR; TCRdb holds only in-frame clones, not every one. The sample includes around 62,000 clones, roughly 86% of them seen just once. The sample here was blood, taken from a patient who underwent chemoradiotherapy. These receptor sequences come from a human donor with HPV-associated anogenital cancer. The CDR3 runs from the conserved cysteine through the conserved F or W. A D gene is named only where the DNA matches it firmly. A row's size may be missing; if present it is once, few, many or a size class.

D gene,clone size,V gene,J gene,CDR3 protein,CDR3 DNA
-,few,TRBV4-2,TRBJ1-6,CASSQDTTANSPLHF,TGTGCCAGCAGCCAAGATACGACAGCCAATTCACCCCTCCACTTT
TRBD1,few,TRBV30,TRBJ1-3,CAWSAFTGGFDSGNTIYF,TGTGCCTGGAGTGCCTTCACAGGGGGGTTCGACTCTGGAAACACCATATATTTT
-,-,TRBV5-1,TRBJ1-1,CASSSNTEAFF,TGCGCCAGCAGCTCGAACACTGAAGCTTTCTTT
-,-,TRBV2,TRBJ2-1,CASRTYEQFF,TGTGCCAGCAGAACATATGAGCAGTTCTTC
-,once,TRBV29-1,TRBJ1-3,CSVEKTSGNTIYF,TGCAGCGTTGAAAAAACCTCTGGAAACACCATATATTTT
-,once,TRBV19,TRBJ1-5,CASSSTGSAQPQHF,TGTGCCAGTAGTAGTACAGGGTCAGCTCAGCCCCAGCATTTT
TRBD2,-,TRBV6-1,TRBJ2-7,CASSEEGGTSGRQYF,TGTGCCAGCAGTGAAGAAGGCGGGACTAGCGGGAGACAGTACTTC
-,-,TRBV7-2,TRBJ1-4,CASSLGLNEKLFF,TGTGCCAGCAGCCTAGGGTTAAATGAAAAACTGTTTTTT
-,-,TRBV19,TRBJ1-5,CASSIGQLHSNQPQHF,TGTGCCAGTAGTATCGGGCAGCTACATAGCAATCAGCCCCAGCATTTT
TRBD1,few,TRBV6-1,TRBJ2-7,CASSAGTGSYEQYF,TGTGCCAGCAGTGCCGGGACAGGATCCTACGAGCAGTACTTC
-,once,TRBV6-5,TRBJ2-2,CASSVRTQNTGELFF,TGTGCCAGCAGTGTTCGGACTCAAAACACCGGGGAGCTGTTTTTT
TRBD2,once,TRBV6-5,TRBJ2-3,CASSYDRAGGTDTQYF,TGTGCCAGCAGTTACGATCGAGCGGGGGGCACAGATACGCAGTATTTT
-,-,TRBV6-4,TRBJ1-6,CASSDSNWRGSPLHF,TGTGCCAGCAGTGACTCTAATTGGAGGGGTTCACCCCTCCACTTT
-,few,TRBV9,TRBJ1-2,CASSVEGVGYTF,TGTGCCAGCAGCGTAGAAGGGGTTGGCTACACCTTC
TRBD1,-,TRBV7-9,TRBJ1-2,CASSSQPGQGVGYTF,TGTGCCAGCAGCTCGCAACCGGGACAGGGGGTGGGCTACACCTTC
-,-,TRBV27,TRBJ1-1,CASRDGLNTEAFF,TGTGCCAGCAGGGATGGCCTTAACACTGAAGCTTTCTTT
TRBD2,once,TRBV7-9,TRBJ2-7,CASSLGSSGSYEQYF,TGTGCCAGCAGCTTAGGGTCTAGCGGATCCTACGAGCAGTACTTC
TRBD2,-,TRBV27,TRBJ2-3,CASSQEASGRWAQYF,TGTGCCAGCTCCCAAGAGGCTAGCGGGAGGTGGGCGCAGTATTTT
-,-,TRBV15,TRBJ1-2,CATSRDLGGDYGYTF,TGTGCCACCAGCAGAGATTTGGGCGGCGACTATGGCTACACCTTC
-,-,TRBV28,TRBJ1-3,CASSLPPTGESGNTIYF,TGTGCCAGCAGTTTACCTCCTACAGGAGAGTCTGGAAACACCATATATTTT
TRBD1,-,TRBV6-1,TRBJ2-1,CASSVRDSAISSYNEQFF,TGTGCCAGCAGTGTCCGGGACAGTGCTATCAGCTCCTACAATGAGCAGTTCTTC
-,-,TRBV27,TRBJ1-2,CASSLSDGPYGYTF,TGTGCCAGCAGTTTATCGGACGGACCCTATGGCTACACCTTC
-,-,TRBV7-8,TRBJ1-2,CASSLFYREGTF,TGTGCCAGCAGCTTATTTTACAGGGAAGGCACCTTC
TRBD1,-,TRBV15,TRBJ1-5,CATSYRTGGGQPQHF,TGTGCCACCAGCTATCGAACAGGGGGAGGGCAGCCCCAGCATTTT
TRBD2,-,TRBV4-2,TRBJ2-1,CASSQGGLAGGHNEQFF,TGTGCCAGCAGCCAAGGGGGACTAGCGGGAGGTCACAATGAGCAGTTCTTC
-,-,TRBV7-9,TRBJ2-2,CASTNTGELFF,TGTGCCAGCACCAACACCGGGGAGCTGTTTTTT
-,-,TRBV15,TRBJ1-4,CATSREVKEKLFF,TGTGCCACCAGCAGGGAAGTCAAGGAAAAACTGTTTTTT
TRBD1,-,TRBV5-4,TRBJ1-2,CASSLKKGTGNGYTF,TGTGCCAGCAGCTTGAAAAAGGGGACAGGGAATGGCTACACCTTC
-,-,TRBV11-2,TRBJ2-1,CASSSHVDEQFF,TGTGCCAGCAGCTCCCATGTCGATGAGCAGTTCTTC
-,once,TRBV14,TRBJ1-2,CASSQGQYYGYTF,TGTGCCAGCAGCCAAGGACAGTACTATGGCTACACCTTC
-,once,TRBV5-6,TRBJ2-3,CASSLGAPDTDTQYF,TGTGCCAGCAGCTTGGGGGCGCCAGACACAGATACGCAGTATTTT
TRBD2,-,TRBV10-3,TRBJ2-3,CAITSGGPGDTQYF,TGTGCCATCACTAGCGGGGGACCGGGAGATACGCAGTATTTT
TRBD2,few,TRBV11-3,TRBJ2-7,CASSLDRLAGVPLIPYF,TGTGCCAGCAGCTTAGATCGACTAGCGGGAGTACCACTAATCCCGTACTTC
-,-,TRBV5-1,TRBJ1-6,CASSLAGGSSYNSPLHF,TGCGCCAGCAGCTTGGCCGGAGGGAGCTCCTATAATTCACCCCTCCACTTT
-,-,TRBV28,TRBJ1-1,CASRGTTEAFF,TGTGCCAGCAGGGGGACGACTGAAGCTTTCTTT